The present entry profiles one TCR beta chain with its context. Its antigen is as yet unknown. This sample is drawn from a study of identical twins. In TCRdb, the 5' RACE reads were re-called with MiXCR into one record per CDR3 protein. Of 550,000 to 800,000 distinct CDR3 sequences in the sample, about 7% were seen once. Per the germline V gene, CDR1 is MDHEN and CDR2 is SYDVKM. Between the trimmed V and J ends, which lost 4 bases and 5 bases, there was a span of 8 bases. There are 13 residues in the CDR3. General study points: For cord blood, abundant beta clonotypes had fewer insertions, unlike memory repertoires, which showed none. Conclusions were based on cross-sectional statistical analysis, without following the same donors. Analyses of zero insertions could be partly confounded by invariant MAIT and iNKT cells.

These records were also assigned to another study, of yellow fever vaccine responses in identical twins.

Input material: PBMCs. The chain joins TRBV28 to TRBJ2-2; the D is unclear. The source of this sequence is a woman aged 18-29 years in good health. In DNA form, the CDR3 reads TGTGCCAGCAGTTCCCACATAACCGGGGAGCTGTTTTTT. Amino acid sequence: CASSSHITGELFF.